This paragraph covers one T cell receptor beta chain sequence. Its specificity is not known. This record belongs to a study of CD8+ T cells in alopecia areata. The authors extracted RNA and reverse transcribed it into cDNA as the sequencing template. Data came from immunoSEQ multiplex PCR; TCRdb stores just in-frame clones and leaves some out. The repertoire has about 190,000 clones, approximately 56% of them found once; the top ten carry over 0.55%. Study-wide results and limits: Tissue-resident alphabeta T cells belonging to normal skin likewise get sequenced within scalp specimens.

Treatment here: oral pan-JAK inhibitor, 5-10 mg twice daily. The CDR3 length is 14 residues. V was pared by 11 bases and J by 0 bases, with 16 bases between. CDR1 is MNHEY, CDR2 SMNVEV, per germline (reference sequence). The sample here was CD4+ T cells sorted from blood, taken at week 4, from a patient treated with tofacitinib. The chain carries TRBV27 and TRBJ2-5; perhaps D is TRBD1 or TRBD2 (6 bases each). The sequence came from a human donor with alopecia areata. The CDR3, as DNA: TGTGCCGAGGGGGGACTCCTGTACCAAGAGACCCAGTACTTC. Its translation: CAEGGLLYQETQYF.